Described below is a single T cell receptor (beta chain) sequence and its context. Its target is unknown. A much larger clone lies a single base off, so this may be a read error. J gave up 11 bases and V 4 bases, and 10 bases lay outside the gene matches. The CDR3 runs to 13 residues. Looked up from germline, CDR1 is LGHNA and CDR2 is YSLEER. Next came a second PCR, run for roughly 6 to 11 cycles, which used a sample-barcoded 5' primer along with a J-beta primer mix. MiXCR, applied by TCRdb to the 5' RACE reads, yields one record per CDR3 protein. The profile shows 1.4 million or so distinct CDR3 sequences, 40% to 45% of them singletons. The sample is drawn from a study of blood T cells in healthy people across ages. Study-wide findings and caveats: PBMC samples, being unsorted, prevented any conclusive comparison of naive and antigen-experienced cells.

Isolation of PBMCs gave at least 6.5 million cells per sample. V gene TRBV4-3 combines with J gene TRBJ2-5, with 7 bases identical to TRBD2. The sequence came from a woman between 18 and 30 years old in good health. The sample consisted of blood. As DNA, the CDR3 is TGCGCCAGCAGCCCTCGAAGGGAGGGACGGCAGTACTTC. Translated, it gives CASSPRREGRQYF.